Below are 22 T cell receptor beta chains sequenced from a single sample in a study of early T cells in non-severe SARS-CoV-2 infection. Using its own MiXCR run on the 5' RACE reads, TCRdb lists one record per CDR3 protein. The table has some 26,000 distinct CDR3 sequences, 4.4% seen once. The sequenced sample consisted of whole blood. All receptors derive from an adult who was a healthcare worker with PCR-confirmed SARS-CoV-2 infection or an uninfected control (not recorded which).

This clonotype was found many times. This chain joins TRBV20-1 and TRBJ2-7; 8 bases match TRBD2. With 5 bases clipped from V and 7 bases from J, the junction kept 7 bases outside the gene matches. The CDR3 is 12 amino acids. Germline V gene lookup returns CDR1 DFQATT and CDR2 SNEGSKA (reference sequence). For the CDR3, the DNA is TGCAGTGCTTCGCGGGGGGTACAGGAGCAGTACTTC. Translated: CSASRGVQEQYF.

In its sample, this clonotype ranks as medium-sized. The chain couples TRBV7-2 to TRBJ1-5; 7 bases align to TRBD1. Germline V gene lookup returns CDR1 SGHTA and CDR2 FQGNSA. This CDR3 is built from 14 residues. V lost 4 bases and J lost 4; bases outside the gene matches: 4. The CDR3 sequence: CASSSRTGNQPQHF. CDR3 in DNA: TGTGCCAGCAGCTCCCGGACAGGTAATCAGCCCCAGCATTTT.

The sample holds many counts of this clonotype. The chain uses TRBV20-1 and TRBJ2-3; 12 bases agree with TRBD2. Germline CDR1 is DFQATT and CDR2 is SNEGSKA (reference sequence). J gave up 2 bases and V 5 bases, and 8 bases lay outside the gene matches. CDR3 length: 16 residues. The CDR3 DNA reads TGCAGTGCTCCAACGACTAGCGGGGGCCTCACAGATACGCAGTATTTT. This encodes CSAPTTSGGLTDTQYF.

This clonotype occurred many times. This rearrangement joins TRBV2 to TRBJ2-3, with 12 bases matching TRBD2. The ends lost 5 bases at V and 10 bases at J; junction bases unmatched: 1. Looked up from germline, CDR1 is SNHLY and CDR2 is FYNNEI. The CDR3 covers 12 residues. This chain's CDR3 is CASSTSGGSQYF. The CDR3 coding sequence is TGTGCCAGCAGTACTAGCGGGGGGTCGCAGTATTTT.

This clonotype has a handful of counts. The rearrangement links TRBV7-9 to TRBJ1-5, with 9 bases matching TRBD1. V gave up 1 base and J gave up 2 bases; unmatched junction bases: 3. Germline V lookup: CDR1 SEHNR, CDR2 FQNEAQ (reference sequence). This CDR3 has 16 amino acids. The chain's CDR3 is CASSLGTGGGNQPQHF. The CDR3 coding sequence is TGTGCCAGCAGCTTAGGAACAGGGGGCGGCAATCAGCCCCAGCATTTT.

The sample holds many counts of this clonotype. This chain links TRBV7-2 with TRBJ2-5; 7 bases align to TRBD1. The CDR3 loop spans 16 amino acids. V trimming: 5 bases; J trimming: 0 bases; junction bases outside the gene matches: 9. From germline, CDR1 is SGHTA and CDR2 FQGNSA. As DNA, the CDR3 is TGTGCCAGCAGCCCAAGGACAGGAAAGTACCAAGAGACCCAGTACTTC. Translating it yields CASSPRTGKYQETQYF.

Concerning this clonotype itself: A much larger clone lies a single base off, so this may be a read error. The chain has TRBV7-2 and TRBJ1-5; 7 bases align to TRBD1. The CDR3 has 13 residues. CDR1 and CDR2 from the germline V gene are SGHTA and FQGNSA. V gave up 6 bases and J gave up 4 bases; unmatched junction bases: 3. This CDR3 reads CASRSRGNQPQHF. The DNA of the CDR3 is TGTGCCAGCAGATCCAGGGGGAATCAGCCCCAGCATTTT.

Many counts were recorded for this clonotype. The chain carries TRBV20-1 and TRBJ1-3, with D perhaps TRBD1 (5 bases). V lost 1 base and J 4 bases, leaving 17 bases between the germline ends. The CDR3 contains 16 residues. Germline CDR1 is DFQATT and CDR2 is SNEGSKA (reference sequence). The CDR3 loop reads CSARVQGRGSGNTIYF. The CDR3 DNA reads as TGCAGTGCTAGAGTTCAGGGCCGAGGGTCCGGAAACACCATATATTTT.

This clonotype was picked up many times. The CDR3 protein is CASSRQGQGRNEQYF. CDR3 DNA: TGTGCCAGCAGCCGCCAGGGACAGGGTCGAAACGAGCAGTACTTC. This chain links TRBV3-1 with TRBJ2-7, with 9 bases identical to TRBD1. The CDR3 has 15 residues. The trim removed 4 bases at V and 5 bases at J, leaving 9 bases unmatched. Germline loops: CDR1 LGHDT, CDR2 YNNKEL (reference sequence).

The gene calls are TRBV7-9 and TRBJ2-5; 7 bases are a match to TRBD2. With V trimmed by 5 bases and J by 0 bases, 9 bases remained unmatched. CDR1 is SEHNR, CDR2 FQNEAQ, per germline (reference sequence). CDR3 length equals 16 residues. The CDR3 DNA sequence: TGTGCCAGCAGCCAGGGAGGGGCCTTGTACCAAGAGACCCAGTACTTC. This codes for CASSQGGALYQETQYF.

This clonotype was counted many times. The CDR3: CASSLTKWAGGVHNEQFF. The CDR3 nucleotides are TGTGCCAGCAGCTTAACGAAGTGGGCAGGGGGCGTACACAATGAGCAGTTCTTC. V is TRBV7-9 and J is TRBJ2-1; TRBD1 matches at 8 bases. With V trimmed by 2 bases and J by 5 bases, 14 bases remained unmatched. CDR1 and CDR2 from the germline V gene are SEHNR and FQNEAQ (reference sequence). This CDR3 has 18 amino acids. Full variable domain (outside the CDR3, taken from reference TRBV7-9 and TRBJ2-1): DTGVSQNPRHKITKRGQNVTFRCDPISEHNRLYWYRQTLGQGPEFLTYFQNEAQLEKSRLLSDRFSAERPKGSFSTLEIQRTEQGDSAMYLCASSLTKWAGGVHNEQFFGPGTRLTVL.

This clonotype was seen at least ten times. This chain joins TRBV7-8 and TRBJ1-4, with 7 bases identical to TRBD1. The J segment lost 0 bases and the V segment lost 5 bases, leaving 12 bases of the junction unmatched. The CDR3 is 18 amino acids. Germline V CDR1 and CDR2: SGHVS, FQNEAQ. CDR3 amino acids: CASSVKGQQLATNEKLFF. The CDR3 DNA reads TGTGCCAGCAGCGTGAAGGGACAGCAACTAGCAACTAATGAAAAACTGTTTTTT.

This clonotype was seen many times. The chain recombines TRBV12-3 or TRBV12-4 with TRBJ1-1; a weak D match, TRBD1 (5 bases). The CDR3 contains 14 residues. V lost 7 bases and J lost 2, with 14 bases in between. The CDR3 loop is CASTLPQGNTEAFF. In DNA, the CDR3 is TGTGCCAGCACCCTCCCGCAGGGTAACACTGAAGCTTTCTTT.

V gene TRBV7-9 combines with J gene TRBJ2-7; 9 bases are a match to TRBD1. Germline values: CDR1 SEHNR, CDR2 FQNEAQ (reference sequence). The CDR3 has 14 residues. After removal of 5 bases from V and 5 bases from J, the junction contained 7 bases not matched to a gene. The CDR3: CASSHYRGRNEQYF. DNA of the CDR3: TGTGCCAGCAGCCATTACAGGGGGCGGAACGAGCAGTACTTC.

This clonotype was seen at least ten times. The J gene is TRBJ1-3, the V gene TRBV10-3, with 7 bases that match TRBD1. V shed 3 bases, J shed 0 bases, and the junction held 8 bases outside the gene matches. This CDR3 is built from 17 residues. Germline CDR1 reads ENHRY; CDR2 reads SYGVKD. The CDR3 DNA reads TGTGCCATCAGTGATCATGCGGGGACAGACTCTGGAAACACCATATATTTT. Its translation: CAISDHAGTDSGNTIYF.

By proportion, this clonotype is medium-sized. The chain couples TRBV10-2 to TRBJ2-5, with TRBD2 matching 9 bases. Germline-derived CDR1 and CDR2 are WSHSY and SAAADI. With V trimmed by 3 bases and J by 3 bases, 8 bases remained unmatched. The CDR3 extends over 16 amino acids. The CDR3: CASSEFSGGTKETQYF. In DNA, the CDR3 is TGCGCCAGCAGTGAATTCAGCGGGGGGACTAAAGAGACCCAGTACTTC.

This clonotype was detected many times. Written as DNA, the CDR3 is TGCAGTGCAAAAGAGGGGGTAAAAAGGACTGAAGCTTTCTTT. This sequence encodes CSAKEGVKRTEAFF. V gene TRBV20-1 combines with J gene TRBJ1-1; the D gene is possibly TRBD1 (6 bases). Germline-derived CDR1 and CDR2 are DFQATT and SNEGSKA (reference sequence). This CDR3 is built from 14 residues. V lost 6 bases to trimming and J lost 5 bases, with 19 bases between them.

This clonotype was detected ten times or more. CDR3 protein: CASSQGGARDKAFF. As DNA, the CDR3 is TGCGCCAGCAGCCAAGGAGGGGCGCGGGATAAAGCTTTCTTT. The rearrangement joins TRBV4-1 to TRBJ1-1, with D possibly matching TRBD1 (5 bases). Germline CDR1 MGHRA, CDR2 YSYEKL. The V gene lost 1 base and the J gene lost 9 bases, with 15 bases spanning the gap. The CDR3 has 14 amino acids.

This clonotype was seen ten or more times. The chain links TRBV7-3 to TRBJ2-1, with TRBD1 identical over 10 bases. CDR1 is SGHTA, CDR2 FQGTGA, per germline. V trimming: 1 base; J trimming: 6 bases; junction bases outside the gene matches: 3. CDR3 size: 15 residues. DNA of the CDR3: TGTGCCAGCAGCTTAATGGGACAGGGGATCAATGAGCAGTTCTTC. As protein: CASSLMGQGINEQFF.

This clonotype was found many times. The CDR3 spells CSAWTGETGELFF. The CDR3, as DNA: TGCAGCGCTTGGACAGGGGAAACCGGGGAGCTGTTTTTT. The chain is built from TRBV29-1 and TRBJ2-2, with 9 bases matching TRBD1. From germline, CDR1 is SQVTM and CDR2 ANQGSEA. CDR3 length: 13 amino acids. V dropped 7 bases and J dropped 5; count of bases not matched to a gene: 5.

This clonotype was counted at least ten times. CDR3 region: CASSSSKTRVTETQYF. CDR3 nucleotides: TGTGCCAGCAGCTCCTCGAAGACGCGAGTGACGGAGACCCAGTACTTC. V gene TRBV11-2 combines with J gene TRBJ2-5; the D is unclear. CDR1 is SGHAT and CDR2 is FQNNGV in the germline V gene. This CDR3 region has 16 residues. The germline V and J ends were trimmed by 4 bases and 5 bases, with 20 bases remaining between them.

In its sample, this clonotype was seen many times. The chain couples TRBV28 to TRBJ2-7, with 8 bases lining up with TRBD1. CDR1 MDHEN and CDR2 SYDVKM come from the germline V gene. The V segment lost 6 bases and the J segment 7 bases; nucleotides outside the gene matches: 8. This CDR3 is built from 13 residues. The CDR3 region has the DNA TGTGCCAGCAGAAAGGACAGGGTAAGGGAGCAGTACTTC. Residues: CASRKDRVREQYF.